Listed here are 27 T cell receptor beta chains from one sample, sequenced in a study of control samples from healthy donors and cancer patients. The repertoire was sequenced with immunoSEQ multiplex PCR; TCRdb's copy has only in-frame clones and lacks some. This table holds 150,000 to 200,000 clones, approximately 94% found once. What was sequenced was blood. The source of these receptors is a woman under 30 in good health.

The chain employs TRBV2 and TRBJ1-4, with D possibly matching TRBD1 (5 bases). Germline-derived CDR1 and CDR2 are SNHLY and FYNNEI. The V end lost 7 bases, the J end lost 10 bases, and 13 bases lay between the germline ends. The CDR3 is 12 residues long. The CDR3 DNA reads TGTGCCAGCATCGGCAGGGATGGAAAACTGTTTTTT. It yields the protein CASIGRDGKLFF.

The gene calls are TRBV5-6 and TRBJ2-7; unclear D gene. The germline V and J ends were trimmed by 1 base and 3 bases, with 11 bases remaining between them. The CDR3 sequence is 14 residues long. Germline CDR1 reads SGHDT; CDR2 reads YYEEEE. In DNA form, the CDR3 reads TGTGCCAGCAGCTTGCGGCTGGGATTCTACGAGCAGTACTTC. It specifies CASSLRLGFYEQYF.

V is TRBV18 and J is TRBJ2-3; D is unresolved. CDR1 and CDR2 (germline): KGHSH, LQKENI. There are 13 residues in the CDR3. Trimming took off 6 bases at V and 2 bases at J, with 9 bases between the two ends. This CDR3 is CASSTGPTDTQYF. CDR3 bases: TGTGCCAGCTCCACTGGCCCCACAGATACGCAGTATTTT.

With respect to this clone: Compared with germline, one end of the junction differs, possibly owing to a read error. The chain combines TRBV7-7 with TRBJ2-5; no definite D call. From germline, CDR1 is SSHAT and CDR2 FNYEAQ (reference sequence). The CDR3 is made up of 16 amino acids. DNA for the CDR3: TGTGCTAGCAGCTTATGGGGTATTTGGGTAGGAGAGACCCAGTACTTC. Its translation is CASSLWGIWVGETQYF.

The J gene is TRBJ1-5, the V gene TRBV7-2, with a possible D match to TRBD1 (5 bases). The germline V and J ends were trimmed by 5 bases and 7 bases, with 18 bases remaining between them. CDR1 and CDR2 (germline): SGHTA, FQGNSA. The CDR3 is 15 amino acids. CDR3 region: CASSAKPGGRQPQHF. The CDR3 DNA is TGTGCCAGCAGCGCAAAACCGGGGGGAAGGCAGCCCCAGCATTTT.

CDR3 region: CASSRRVGSEKLFF. The CDR3 DNA reads TGTGCCAGCAGTCGGAGGGTGGGGAGTGAAAAACTGTTTTTT. J is TRBJ1-4 and V is TRBV11-3, with D hard to call. The CDR3 runs to 14 residues. The ends were cut back, 6 bases at V and 7 bases at J, with 15 bases in the middle. CDR1 is SGHNT and CDR2 is YENEEA in the germline V gene.

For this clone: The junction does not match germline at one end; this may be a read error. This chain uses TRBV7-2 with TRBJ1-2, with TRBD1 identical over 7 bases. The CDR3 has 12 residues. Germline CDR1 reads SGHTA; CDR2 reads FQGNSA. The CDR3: CASSEGQYVYTF. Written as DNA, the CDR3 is TGTGCCAGCAGCGAGGGACAGTATGTCTACACCTTC.

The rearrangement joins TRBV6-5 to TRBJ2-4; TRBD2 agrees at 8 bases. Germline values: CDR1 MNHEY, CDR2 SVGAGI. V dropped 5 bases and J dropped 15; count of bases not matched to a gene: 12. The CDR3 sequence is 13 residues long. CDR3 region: CASSPSRGGIGYF. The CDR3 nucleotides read TGTGCCAGCAGTCCATCCCGGGGGGGGATAGGGTACTTC.

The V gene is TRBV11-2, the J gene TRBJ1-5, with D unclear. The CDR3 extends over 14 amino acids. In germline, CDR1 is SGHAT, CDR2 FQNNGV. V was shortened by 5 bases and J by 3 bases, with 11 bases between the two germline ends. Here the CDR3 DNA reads TGTGCCAGCAGCACCGATCGGAACAATCAGCCCCAGCATTTT. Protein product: CASSTDRNNQPQHF.

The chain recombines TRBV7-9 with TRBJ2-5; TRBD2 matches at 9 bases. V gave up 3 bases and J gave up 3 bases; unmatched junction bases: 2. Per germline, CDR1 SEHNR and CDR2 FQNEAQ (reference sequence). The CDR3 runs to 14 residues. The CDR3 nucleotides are TGTGCCAGCAGCTTGGGACTAGCAGAAGAGACCCAGTACTTC. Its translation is CASSLGLAEETQYF.

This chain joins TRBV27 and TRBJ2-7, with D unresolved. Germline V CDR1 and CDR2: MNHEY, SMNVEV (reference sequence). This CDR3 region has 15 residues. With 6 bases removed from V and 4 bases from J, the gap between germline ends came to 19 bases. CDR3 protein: CASSSSAERRYEQYF. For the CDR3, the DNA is TGTGCCAGCAGCTCCTCCGCGGAGCGCCGTTACGAGCAGTACTTC.

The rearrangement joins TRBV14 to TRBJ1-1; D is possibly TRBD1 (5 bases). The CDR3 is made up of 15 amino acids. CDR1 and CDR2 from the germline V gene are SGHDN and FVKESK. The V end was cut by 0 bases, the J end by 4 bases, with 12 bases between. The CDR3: CASSQDKGWATEAFF. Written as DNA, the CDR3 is TGTGCCAGCAGCCAAGACAAGGGGTGGGCCACTGAAGCTTTCTTT.

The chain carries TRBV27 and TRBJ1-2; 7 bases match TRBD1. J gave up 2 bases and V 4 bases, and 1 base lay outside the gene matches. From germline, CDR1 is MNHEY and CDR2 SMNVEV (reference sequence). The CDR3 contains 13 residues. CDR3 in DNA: TGTGCCAGCAGTTCACAGGGGAACTATGGCTACACCTTC. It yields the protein CASSSQGNYGYTF.

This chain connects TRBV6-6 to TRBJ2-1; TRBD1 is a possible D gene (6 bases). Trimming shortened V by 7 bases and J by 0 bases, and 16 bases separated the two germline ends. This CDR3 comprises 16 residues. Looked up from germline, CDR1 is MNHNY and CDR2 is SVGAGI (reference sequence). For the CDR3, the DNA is TGTGCCAGCAATATACAGGGCTTGAGCTCCTACAATGAGCAGTTCTTC. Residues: CASNIQGLSSYNEQFF.

In DNA form, the CDR3 reads TGTGCCAGCAGCTTACCCACGGGGGGGTCCGAGCAGTACTTC. Its protein product is CASSLPTGGSEQYF. The V gene is TRBV7-9, the J gene TRBJ2-7, with TRBD2 identical over 8 bases. The CDR3 extends over 14 amino acids. Germline CDR1 SEHNR, CDR2 FQNEAQ (reference sequence). V lost 2 bases to trimming and J lost 6 bases; unmatched junction nucleotides: 6.

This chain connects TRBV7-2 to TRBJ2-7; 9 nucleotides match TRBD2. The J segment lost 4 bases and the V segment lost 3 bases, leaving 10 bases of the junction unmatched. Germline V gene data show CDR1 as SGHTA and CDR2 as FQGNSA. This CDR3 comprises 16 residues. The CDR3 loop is CASSLAASGMGYEQYF. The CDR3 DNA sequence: TGTGCCAGCAGCTTGGCCGCTAGCGGGATGGGGTACGAGCAGTACTTC.

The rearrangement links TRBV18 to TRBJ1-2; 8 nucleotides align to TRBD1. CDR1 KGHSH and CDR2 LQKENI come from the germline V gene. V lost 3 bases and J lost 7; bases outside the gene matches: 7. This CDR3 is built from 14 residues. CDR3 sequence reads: CASSPSTGEGGYTF. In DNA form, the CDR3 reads TGTGCCAGCTCACCTTCGACAGGGGAGGGTGGCTACACCTTC.

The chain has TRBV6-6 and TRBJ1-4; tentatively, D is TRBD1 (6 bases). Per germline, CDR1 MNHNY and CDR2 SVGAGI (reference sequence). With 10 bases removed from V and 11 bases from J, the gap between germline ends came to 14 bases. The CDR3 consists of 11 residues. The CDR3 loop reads CANILGGKLFF. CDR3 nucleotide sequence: TGTGCCAATATACTAGGGGGTAAACTGTTTTTT.

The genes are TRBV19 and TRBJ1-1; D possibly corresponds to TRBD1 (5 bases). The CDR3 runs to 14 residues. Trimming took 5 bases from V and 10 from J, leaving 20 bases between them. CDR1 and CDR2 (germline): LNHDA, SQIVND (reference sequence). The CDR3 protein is CASSGTDGHPLAFF. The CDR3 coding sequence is TGTGCCAGTAGTGGGACGGACGGACATCCCTTAGCTTTCTTT.

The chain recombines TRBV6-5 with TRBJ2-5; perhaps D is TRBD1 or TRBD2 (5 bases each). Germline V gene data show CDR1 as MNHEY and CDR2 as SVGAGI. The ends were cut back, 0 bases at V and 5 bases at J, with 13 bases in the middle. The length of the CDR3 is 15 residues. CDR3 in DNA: TGTGCCAGCAGTTACTCGAGAACGGGGCAGGAGACCCAGTACTTC. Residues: CASSYSRTGQETQYF.

CDR3 in amino acids: CASSQVFPGVNTEAFF. CDR3 nucleotides: TGTGCCAGCAGCCAAGTTTTCCCAGGGGTGAACACTGAAGCTTTCTTT. The V and J genes are TRBV14 and TRBJ1-1, with D perhaps matching TRBD1 (6 bases). Trimming shortened V by 1 base and J by 0 bases, and 12 bases separated the two germline ends. The CDR3 spans 16 residues. Germline values: CDR1 SGHDN, CDR2 FVKESK.

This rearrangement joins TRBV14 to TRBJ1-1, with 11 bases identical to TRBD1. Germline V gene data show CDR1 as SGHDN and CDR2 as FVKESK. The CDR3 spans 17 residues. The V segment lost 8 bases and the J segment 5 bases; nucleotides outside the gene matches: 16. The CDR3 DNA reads TGTGCCAGCTCTCGAGTCCGGGACAGGGGGAGTTTTACTGAAGCTTTCTTT. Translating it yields CASSRVRDRGSFTEAFF. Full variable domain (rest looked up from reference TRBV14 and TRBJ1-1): EAGVTQFPSHSVIEKGQTVTLRCDPISGHDNLYWYRRVMGKEIKFLLHFVKESKQDESGMPNNRFLAERTGGTYSTLKVQPAELEDSGVYFCASSRVRDRGSFTEAFFGQGTRLTVV.

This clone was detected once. CDR3 DNA sequence: TGTGCCAGCTCACCAAACGGGTACAGCAATCAGCCCCAGCATTTT. It yields the protein CASSPNGYSNQPQHF. The genes are TRBV18 and TRBJ1-5; D remains unclear. The ends were cut back, 2 bases at V and 1 base at J, with 9 bases in the middle. Germline lookup yields CDR1 KGHSH and CDR2 LQKENI. This CDR3 is 15 amino acids long.

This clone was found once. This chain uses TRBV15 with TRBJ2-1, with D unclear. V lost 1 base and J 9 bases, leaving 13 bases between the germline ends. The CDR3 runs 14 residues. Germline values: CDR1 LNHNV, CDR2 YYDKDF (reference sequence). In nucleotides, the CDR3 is TGTGCCACCAGCAGAGTCACCGAAGGGCGTGAGCAGTTCTTC. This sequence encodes CATSRVTEGREQFF.

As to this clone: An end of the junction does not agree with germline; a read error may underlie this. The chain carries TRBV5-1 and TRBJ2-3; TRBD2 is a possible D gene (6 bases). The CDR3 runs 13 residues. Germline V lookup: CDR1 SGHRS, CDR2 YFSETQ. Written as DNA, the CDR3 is TGCGCCAGCGGCTTTCCGGGAGTAGATACGCAGTATTTT. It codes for CASGFPGVDTQYF.

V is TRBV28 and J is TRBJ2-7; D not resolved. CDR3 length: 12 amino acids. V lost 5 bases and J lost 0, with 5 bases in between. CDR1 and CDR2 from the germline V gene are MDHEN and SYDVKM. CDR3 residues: CASSVDSYEQYF. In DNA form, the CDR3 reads TGTGCCAGCAGTGTGGACTCCTACGAGCAGTACTTC. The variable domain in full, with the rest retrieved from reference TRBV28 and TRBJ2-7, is DVKVTQSSRYLVKRTGEKVFLECVQDMDHENMFWYRQDPGLGLRLIYFSYDVKMKEKGDIPEGYSVSREKKERFSLILESASTNQTSMYLCASSVDSYEQYFGPGTRLTVT.

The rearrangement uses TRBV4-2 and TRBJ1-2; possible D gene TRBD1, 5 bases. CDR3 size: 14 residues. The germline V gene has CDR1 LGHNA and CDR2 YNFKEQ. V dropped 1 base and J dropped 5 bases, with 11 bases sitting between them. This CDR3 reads CASSQGGGGYGYTF. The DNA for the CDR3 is TGTGCCAGCAGCCAAGGGGGGGGAGGATATGGCTACACCTTC.